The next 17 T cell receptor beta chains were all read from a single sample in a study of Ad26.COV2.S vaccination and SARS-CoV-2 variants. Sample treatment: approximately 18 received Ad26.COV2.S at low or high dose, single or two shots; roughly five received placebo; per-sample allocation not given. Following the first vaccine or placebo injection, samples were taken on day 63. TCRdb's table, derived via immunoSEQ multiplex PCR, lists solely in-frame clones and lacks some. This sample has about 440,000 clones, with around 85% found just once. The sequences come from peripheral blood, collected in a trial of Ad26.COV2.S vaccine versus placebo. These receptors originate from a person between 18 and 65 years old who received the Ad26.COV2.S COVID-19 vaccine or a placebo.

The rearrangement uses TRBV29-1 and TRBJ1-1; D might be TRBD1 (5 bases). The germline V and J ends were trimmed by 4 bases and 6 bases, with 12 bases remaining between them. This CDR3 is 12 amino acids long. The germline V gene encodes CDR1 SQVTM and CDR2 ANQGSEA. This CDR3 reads CSVVQGYAEAFF. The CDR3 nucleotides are TGCAGCGTTGTGCAGGGTTATGCTGAAGCTTTCTTT.

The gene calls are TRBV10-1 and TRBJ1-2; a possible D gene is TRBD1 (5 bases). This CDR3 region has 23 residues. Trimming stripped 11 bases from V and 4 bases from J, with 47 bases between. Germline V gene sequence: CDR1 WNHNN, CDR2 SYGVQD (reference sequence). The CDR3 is CAHVTLSGLIRPKTKIRSYGYTF. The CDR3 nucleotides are TGCGCCCACGTTACTTTGTCGGGGCTCATAAGGCCCAAGACGAAAATACGGAGCTATGGCTACACCTTC.

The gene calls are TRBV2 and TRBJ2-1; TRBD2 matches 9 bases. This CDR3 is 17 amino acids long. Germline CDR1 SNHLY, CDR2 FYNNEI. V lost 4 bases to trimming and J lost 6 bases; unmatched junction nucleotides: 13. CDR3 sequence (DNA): TGTGCCAGCAGTGTGGAATCGAGCGGGAGGTTAGGCAATGAGCAGTTCTTC. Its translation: CASSVESSGRLGNEQFF.

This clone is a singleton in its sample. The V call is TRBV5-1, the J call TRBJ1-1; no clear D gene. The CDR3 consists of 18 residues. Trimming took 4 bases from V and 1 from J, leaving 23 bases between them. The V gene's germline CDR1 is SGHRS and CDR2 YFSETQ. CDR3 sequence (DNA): TGCGCCAGCAGCCGGGGATTGTCAGCTGGGCCCAAGAACACTGAAGCTTTCTTT. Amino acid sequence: CASSRGLSAGPKNTEAFF.

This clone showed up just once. The DNA for the CDR3 is TGCGCCAGCAGCTTGGGAACCGGTTCTGGGGCCAACGTCCTGACTTTC. Amino acid sequence: CASSLGTGSGANVLTF. The rearrangement uses TRBV5-1 and TRBJ2-6, with D uncertain. The V gene lost 0 bases and the J gene lost 1 base, with 8 bases spanning the gap. CDR3 length equals 16 residues. Germline CDR1 is SGHRS and CDR2 is YFSETQ.

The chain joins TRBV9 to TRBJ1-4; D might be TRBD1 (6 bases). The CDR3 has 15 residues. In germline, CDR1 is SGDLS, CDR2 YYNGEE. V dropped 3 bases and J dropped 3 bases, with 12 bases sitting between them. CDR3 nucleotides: TGTGCCAGCAGCGGAGGACAGCATCCTAATGAAAAACTGTTTTTT. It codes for CASSGGQHPNEKLFF.

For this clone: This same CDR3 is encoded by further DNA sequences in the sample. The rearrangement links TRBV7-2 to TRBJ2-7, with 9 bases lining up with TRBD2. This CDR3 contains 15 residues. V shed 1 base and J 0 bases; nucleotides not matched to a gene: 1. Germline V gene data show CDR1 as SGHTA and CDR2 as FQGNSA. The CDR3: CASSLVGLASYEQYF. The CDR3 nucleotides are TGTGCCAGCAGCTTAGTGGGACTAGCCTCCTACGAGCAGTACTTC.

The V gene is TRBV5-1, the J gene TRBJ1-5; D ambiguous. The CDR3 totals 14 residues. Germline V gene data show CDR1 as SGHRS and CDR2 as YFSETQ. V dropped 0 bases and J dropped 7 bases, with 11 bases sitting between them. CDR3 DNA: TGCGCCAGCAGCTTGGGCCCCGAAGGGCAGCCCCAGCATTTT. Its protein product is CASSLGPEGQPQHF. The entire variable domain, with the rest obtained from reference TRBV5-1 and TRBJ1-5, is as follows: KAGVTQTPRYLIKTRGQQVTLSCSPISGHRSVSWYQQTPGQGLQFLFEYFSETQRNKGNFPGRFSGRQFSNSRSEMNVSTLELGDSALYLCASSLGPEGQPQHFGDGTRLSIL.

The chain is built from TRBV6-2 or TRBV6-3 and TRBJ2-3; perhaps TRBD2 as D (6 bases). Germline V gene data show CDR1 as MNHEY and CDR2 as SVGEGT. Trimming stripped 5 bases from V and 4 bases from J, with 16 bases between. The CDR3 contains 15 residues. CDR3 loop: CASSPNRLVADTQYF. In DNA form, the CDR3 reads TGTGCCAGCAGTCCCAACCGACTAGTAGCAGATACGCAGTATTTT.

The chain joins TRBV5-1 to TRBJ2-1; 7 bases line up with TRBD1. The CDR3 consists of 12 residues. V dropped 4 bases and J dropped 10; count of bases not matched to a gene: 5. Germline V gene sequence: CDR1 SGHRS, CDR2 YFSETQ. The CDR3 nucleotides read TGCGCCAGCAGCAACCCGACAGGGGAGCAGTTCTTC. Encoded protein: CASSNPTGEQFF.

The CDR3 reads CASSPIGGMQYF. CDR3 in DNA: TGTGCCAGCAGCCCCATAGGGGGGATGCAGTACTTC. The chain links TRBV3-1 (or the pseudogene TRBV3-2) to TRBJ2-7; D could derive from TRBD1 or TRBD2 (6 bases each). The CDR3 contains 12 residues. V shed 4 bases and J shed 9 bases, with 13 bases lying between them. Germline V gene data show CDR1 as LGHDT and CDR2 as YNNKEL (reference sequence).

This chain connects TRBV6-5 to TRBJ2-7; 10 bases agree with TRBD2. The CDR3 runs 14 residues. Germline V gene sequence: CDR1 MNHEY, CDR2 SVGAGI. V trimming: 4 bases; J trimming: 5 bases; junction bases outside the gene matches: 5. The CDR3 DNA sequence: TGTGCCAGCAGTTTCGGGCTAGCGGGAGACGAGCAGTACTTC. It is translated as CASSFGLAGDEQYF.

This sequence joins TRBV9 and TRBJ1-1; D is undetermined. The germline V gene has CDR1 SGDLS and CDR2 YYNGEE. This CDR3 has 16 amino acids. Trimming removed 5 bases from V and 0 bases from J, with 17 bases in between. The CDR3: CASSTESRQMNTEAFF. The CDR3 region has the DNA TGTGCCAGCAGTACCGAGTCTAGACAAATGAACACTGAAGCTTTCTTT. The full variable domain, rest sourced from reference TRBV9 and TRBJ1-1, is DSGVTQTPKHLITATGQRVTLRCSPRSGDLSVYWYQQSLDQGLQFLIQYYNGEERAKGNILERFSAQQFPDLHSELNLSSLELGDSALYFCASSTESRQMNTEAFFGQGTRLTVV.

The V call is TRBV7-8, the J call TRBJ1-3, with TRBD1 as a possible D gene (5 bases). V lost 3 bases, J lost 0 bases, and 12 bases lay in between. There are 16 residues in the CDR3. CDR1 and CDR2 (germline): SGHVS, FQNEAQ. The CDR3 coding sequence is TGTGCCAGCAGCTTGGGCGGGACTCACTCTGGAAACACCATATATTTT. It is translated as CASSLGGTHSGNTIYF. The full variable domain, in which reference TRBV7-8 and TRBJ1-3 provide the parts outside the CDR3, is GAGVSQSPRYKVAKRGQDVALRCDPISGHVSLFWYQQALGQGPEFLTYFQNEAQLDKSGLPSDRFFAERPEGSVSTLKIQRTQQEDSAVYLCASSLGGTHSGNTIYFGEGSWLTVV.

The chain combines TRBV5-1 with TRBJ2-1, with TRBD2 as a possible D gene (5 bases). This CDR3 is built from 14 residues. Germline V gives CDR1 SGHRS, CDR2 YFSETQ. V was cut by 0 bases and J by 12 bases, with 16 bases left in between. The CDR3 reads CASSLEPNLARQFF. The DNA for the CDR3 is TGCGCCAGCAGCTTGGAGCCCAACCTAGCTCGGCAGTTCTTC.

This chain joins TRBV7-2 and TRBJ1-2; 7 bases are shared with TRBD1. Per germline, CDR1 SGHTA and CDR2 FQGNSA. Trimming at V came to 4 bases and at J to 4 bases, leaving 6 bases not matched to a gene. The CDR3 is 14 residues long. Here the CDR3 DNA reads TGTGCCAGCAGCTCTGGACAGGAGTTCTATGGCTACACCTTC. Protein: CASSSGQEFYGYTF.

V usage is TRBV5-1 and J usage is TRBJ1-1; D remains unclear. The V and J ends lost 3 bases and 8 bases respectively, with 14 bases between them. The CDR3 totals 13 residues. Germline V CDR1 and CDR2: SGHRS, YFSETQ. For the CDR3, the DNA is TGCGCCAGCAGCTCCCTGGGCCTGGAAGAAGCTTTCTTT. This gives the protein CASSSLGLEEAFF.